Listed below are T cell receptor beta chains from one sample, sequenced in a study of OX40 agonist ivuxolimab in advanced cancers. Here immunoSEQ multiplex PCR was the method, and the copy in TCRdb shows in-frame clones only, minus some. The data show about 40,000 clones, with about 72% seen just once and 22% held by the top ten. This specimen was CD4+ or CD8+ T cells sorted from blood, taken in a trial of the OX40 agonist ivuxolimab. These receptors originate from an adult with an advanced solid tumor such as melanoma, head and neck, liver or kidney cancer. Both conserved end residues are part of each CDR3. The D gene is left open where the match is weak. Clone size is not always given. Where it is, it says once, few, many or a class for expanded clones.

j_gene: TRBJ2-2; d_gene: TRBD1; abundance: once; v_gene: TRBV27; CDR3aa: CASSLTTGYTGELFF; CDR3nt: TGTGCCAGCAGCCTGACGACAGGGTACACCGGGGAGCTGTTTTTT
j_gene: TRBJ2-1; d_gene: -; abundance: once; v_gene: TRBV21-1; CDR3aa: CASSRRWDRGPIDRTYNEQFF; CDR3nt: TGTGCCAGCAGCAGGAGGTGGGACAGGGGTCCAATTGATCGTACTTACAATGAGCAGTTCTTC
j_gene: TRBJ2-2; d_gene: -; abundance: -; v_gene: TRBV18; CDR3aa: CASSPVLVDGELFF; CDR3nt: TGTGCCAGCTCACCAGTACTAGTCGACGGGGAGCTGTTTTTT
j_gene: TRBJ2-2; d_gene: TRBD1; abundance: few; v_gene: TRBV7-9; CDR3aa: CASSLLGQLDGLFF; CDR3nt: TGTGCCAGCAGCCTATTGGGACAGTTGGATGGGCTGTTTTTT
j_gene: TRBJ1-1; d_gene: -; abundance: -; v_gene: TRBV15; CDR3aa: CATSTLVENTEAFF; CDR3nt: TGTGCCACCAGCACCCTGGTCGAGAACACTGAAGCTTTCTTT
j_gene: TRBJ2-5; d_gene: -; abundance: -; v_gene: TRBV10-3; CDR3aa: CATTREAGGSQETQYF; CDR3nt: TGTGCCACCACACGAGAGGCCGGCGGATCCCAAGAGACCCAGTACTTC
j_gene: TRBJ1-1; d_gene: -; abundance: -; v_gene: TRBV7-2; CDR3aa: CASSLSPLAFF; CDR3nt: TGTGCCAGCAGCTTATCCCCTTTAGCTTTCTTT
j_gene: TRBJ1-5; d_gene: -; abundance: once; v_gene: TRBV10-3; CDR3aa: CAISDGTLSNQPQHF; CDR3nt: TGTGCCATCAGTGACGGGACACTAAGCAATCAGCCCCAGCATTTT
j_gene: TRBJ2-1; d_gene: TRBD2; abundance: -; v_gene: TRBV7-8; CDR3aa: CASSLLGLAVRSSYNEQFF; CDR3nt: TGTGCCAGCAGCTTACTGGGACTAGCGGTAAGGAGCTCCTACAATGAGCAGTTCTTC
j_gene: TRBJ2-5; d_gene: -; abundance: -; v_gene: TRBV7-2; CDR3aa: CASSLGLGKQETQYF; CDR3nt: TGTGCCAGCAGCTTAGGGTTAGGAAAACAAGAGACCCAGTACTTC
j_gene: TRBJ2-1; d_gene: -; abundance: -; v_gene: TRBV5-1; CDR3aa: CASNGLARLNEQFF; CDR3nt: TGCGCCAGCAACGGTCTAGCGAGACTTAATGAGCAGTTCTTC
j_gene: TRBJ2-7; d_gene: TRBD2; abundance: few; v_gene: TRBV19; CDR3aa: CASSSTSGAYEQYF; CDR3nt: TGTGCCAGTAGTTCGACTAGCGGGGCCTACGAGCAGTACTTC
j_gene: TRBJ2-1; d_gene: -; abundance: -; v_gene: TRBV6-4; CDR3aa: CASSDGTRMVNEQFF; CDR3nt: TGTGCCAGCAGTGACGGGACTCGGATGGTGAATGAGCAGTTCTTC
j_gene: TRBJ2-7; d_gene: TRBD2; abundance: -; v_gene: TRBV11-3; CDR3aa: CASSTRAGTEQYF; CDR3nt: TGTGCCAGCAGCACGAGAGCGGGGACCGAGCAGTACTTC
j_gene: TRBJ2-4; d_gene: TRBD1; abundance: -; v_gene: TRBV19; CDR3aa: CASSARDSNFEKAKNIQYF; CDR3nt: TGTGCCAGTAGTGCGAGGGACAGCAACTTTGAGAAAGCCAAAAACATTCAGTACTTC
j_gene: TRBJ2-7; d_gene: TRBD2; abundance: -; v_gene: TRBV5-1; CDR3aa: CASSGRLAGSYEQYF; CDR3nt: TGCGCCAGCAGCGGGCGGCTAGCGGGCTCCTACGAGCAGTACTTC